This TCR beta chain was captured by sequencing in a study of Graves' ophthalmopathy and Graves' hyperthyroidism. The study amplified TCR beta CDR3 regions using RNA transcripts. HTBI primers served in a first-round RT-PCR, which a second-round multiplex PCR followed. TCRdb re-called the multiplex PCR reads with MiXCR, one entry per CDR3 protein. This table holds over a million distinct CDR3 sequences, approximately 35% found once. Looked up from germline, CDR1 is DFQATT and CDR2 is SNEGSKA (reference sequence). Trimming at V came to 5 bases and at J to 3 bases, leaving 12 bases not matched to a gene. The length of the CDR3 is 15 residues. Regarding this clonotype: Its antigen remains unidentified.

The study, taken as a whole, reports: Its predictions of ophthalmopathy progression gave the model over 65% sensitivity and 72.22% specificity.

The sequenced sample was peripheral blood or thyroid tissue (not recorded which). This receptor was obtained from an adult man with Graves' hyperthyroidism. The J gene is TRBJ2-5, the V gene TRBV20-1; TRBD2 agrees at 7 bases. CDR3 in DNA: TGCAGTGCTTGGGCGGGGGAGTCAATAGAAGAGACCCAGTACTTC. It translates to CSAWAGESIEETQYF.